The present TCR beta chain was sequenced within a study of cytomegalovirus exposure and HLA in healthy donors (dated by TCRdb to about 2017). Looking at the study overall: According to an earlier analysis of 550 to 700 of the donors, roughly 180 million T cells yielded over 100 million unique TCR beta sequences and approximately 280 Gb of sequence data. Approximately 300 gigabases of sequencing data and approximately 91 million unique TCR sequences made up an early release that covered 640 HLA-typed donors. The genetic ancestry cluster associated with self-reported Caucasian donors included about 81% of the roughly 400 genotyped donors. The aim of the study was to test whether cataloging public T cell receptors could identify signatures of past pathogen exposure. The study profiled the T cell repertoires of about 720 subjects by immunosequencing and related them to cytomegalovirus serostatus. A separate validation cohort of approximately 130 different subjects was used in addition to the roughly 620-subject first cohort. To predict cytomegalovirus infection status, the study brought together high-throughput TCR immunosequencing, statistical association of individual TCRs with disease status, and machine learning. To study patterns of TCR occurrence, a later analysis re-analyzed previously published TCR beta repertoires from 650 to 750 donors and added high-resolution HLA genotyping. Rather than drawing on any new phenotypic data, the later analysis identified candidate immune exposures from TCR beta sequences and the way those sequences occurred across donors. In an earlier analysis of more than 550 of the donors, high-throughput TCR beta sequencing was used to judge whether each TCR beta V gene segment behaved as functional or pseudogenic. Donor age, sex, ethnicity and CMV serostatus were compiled alongside the repertoire data. A later genetic analysis used genome-wide SNP genotypes for about 65% of the 666 donors, treating that subset as a discovery cohort. All discovery cohort repertoires had been generated on a single sequencing platform. Class I and class II HLA loci were covered by the typing at four-digit resolution. The number of donors typed differed by locus, with roughly 620-630 for A, B, C, DRB1 and DQB1, around 500 for DQA1, some 570 for DPA1, and approximately 470 for DPB1. Because of strong linkage in the cohort, four or five DR-DQ haplotypes were treated as single units for association and clustering. On average, around 230,000 unique TCR beta nucleotide sequences were sequenced per donor among some 420 genotyped donors of the cohort, with roughly 20% of those sequences being non-productive. Beyond this particular receptor, the publication reports: Because the 87-base-pair reads could not distinguish some IMGT-functional V segments, including TRBV6-2 and TRBV6-3, those segments were excluded. The classifier was reported to diagnose cytomegalovirus status with high specificity and sensitivity in both the original and validation cohorts. Presence/absence analyses assumed roughly uniform sequencing depth across donors, an assumption that may not hold. It was suggested by the authors that the approach could potentially be generalized to other disease states and immunological phenotypes. A further reported finding was that TCR beta sequences accurately predicted the HLA-A and HLA-B alleles for most subjects in the first cohort. Because counts were too low, seventeen rarely observed V segments, including chromosome 9 orphons, were excluded from the earlier analysis of several hundred of the donors. The study gave a list of 150 to 200 TCR beta chains associated with cytomegalovirus. According to a later analysis, most CMV-associated TCR beta chains appeared to be HLA-restricted, and the HLA associations seemed to be driven largely by CMV exposure. Linkage disequilibrium might explain the correlated functional status among segregating V segments, but an unknown experimental factor could not be excluded. A later genetic analysis associated a missense DCLRE1C variant with V-gene and J-gene trimming of TCR beta chains, and an independent cohort replicated the association. Strong co-occurrence of HLA alleles, especially DR and DQ, made assigning TCR associations to individual alleles difficult. A cluster of highly shared sequence variants was judged likely to be a technical artifact of the sequencing pipeline. This cohort had only TCR beta chains sequenced, and the lack of alpha or paired-chain data limited which features could be detected. According to a later analysis, TCR association rates differed among HLA loci, with DRB1 alleles showing the most associated TCRs and HLA-C alleles showing the fewest. While some public TCRs were present in many individuals, most TCR sequences turned up only very rarely across donors. Because some donors lacked HLA typing at each locus, the association tests relied only on the typed subset. According to a later analysis, parvovirus B19, influenza, CMV and Epstein-Barr virus appeared linked to several top co-occurrence clusters. Compared with the approximately 670-donor mean, donors in an Asian-associated ancestry cluster had fewer N-insertions in productive TCRs, according to a later genetic analysis. A later analysis found that HLA-associated TCR beta chains were more clonally expanded and had lower generation probabilities than equally common non-associated chains. In a later analysis, more than 15,000 TCR beta sequences were associated with specific HLA alleles at a false discovery rate of 0.05. Broadly in line with IMGT annotations, most TCR beta V segments showed up in productive rearrangements about 87% or about 30% of the time in an earlier analysis of some 590 of the donors. Three of the identified cytomegalovirus-associated TCR beta chains were confirmed in vitro to be specific for cytomegalovirus antigens. The only immune exposure information available for the cohort was CMV serostatus.

This clone was seen just once. Which antigen it targets is not known. Base qualities were left out, and no much larger clone turns up one base away. The cohort comprised several hundred healthy bone marrow donors. Cohort members were all nominally healthy when sampled, although unrecorded immune exposures were likely present. The donor was CMV seronegative and belonged to the group of 352 seronegative cohort members. Every donor gave a peripheral blood sample, and the peripheral blood mononuclear cells from that sample were used for TCR beta sequencing. The Qiagen DNeasy Blood Extraction Kit was used to extract genomic DNA from the blood cell samples. The CDR3 holds 15 amino acids from the cysteine to the phenylalanine. Only the CDR3 region is kept as DNA, spanning 45 bases read in frame from base 1. Taken from the germline V gene, the CDR1 and CDR2 loops are SGHVS and FNYEAQ. Trimming at the junction amounts to 2 bases on V and 7 bases on J, and the germline ends lie 12 bases apart.

Receptor libraries were prepared by the immunoSEQ multiplex PCR assay. The multiplex PCR relied on a mix of 60 forward primers for TCR Vbeta segments and 13 reverse primers for TCR Jbeta segments. The CDR3 region of rearranged TCR beta genes was amplified from genomic DNA with a multiplex PCR assay. On the Illumina HiSeq System, the amplified TCR beta libraries were sequenced as 87-base-pair reads. Under the source paper's analysis protocol: A later analysis counted 65 million to 90 million unique TCR beta chains across the approximately 700 repertoires, and roughly 9.9 million of these chains were shared by at least two donors. A nearest-neighbor algorithm error-corrected the raw reads and collapsed the reads into unique sequences, merging closely related sequences to remove PCR and sequencing errors. To assign V, D and J gene segments, CDR3 sequences were aligned to IMGT reference sequences. For a sequence to be retained, a match of at least six nucleotides to both a V gene segment and a J gene segment was required. Rearrangements were called productive when the CDR3 lacked stop codons and stayed in frame with V and J; all others were non-productive. CDR3 was defined by IMGT convention, running from the second conserved V-encoded cysteine to the conserved J-encoded phenylalanine. The earlier analysis of 500 to 650 of the donors excluded any sequence lacking an unambiguous match to a single V gene segment. An earlier analysis of 587 of the donors called V segments functional above 56.7% productive rearrangements and segregating when the between-donor standard deviation exceeded 5%. A statistical classification framework was built for diagnosing cytomegalovirus status from the catalog of TCR beta chain sequences. V and J gene assignment, in a later analysis, came from comparing TCR nucleotide sequences with IMGT/GENE-DB human TR gene sequences. Using the TCRdist pipeline, a later analysis assigned CDR3 sequences along with most-parsimonious VDJ recombination scenarios. In a later analysis, every TCR beta chain was defined by the combination of its CDR3 amino acid sequence and its V-gene family, and reads without a unique V-gene family were dropped. A later analysis removed over 500 highly shared, low-generation-probability nucleotide sequences to deal with suspected cross-contamination and a sequencing artifact. In a later analysis, a clonal expansion index was calculated for each public chain from normalized within-repertoire ranks of inferred template counts. A later analysis computed generation probabilities with a VDJ recombination model fitted to out-of-frame rearrangements, and checked the results against IGoR. A later analysis scored TCR-TCR, TCR-HLA and TCR-CMV co-occurrence with hypergeometric tests, applying a repertoire-size bias correction to TCR pairs. To estimate false discovery rates, a later analysis permuted the HLA or CMV assignments 20 times. In a later analysis, co-occurring TCRs were grouped using DBSCAN, and TCRdist sequence similarity was added for clustering within HLA-allele-positive subsets. Co-occurrence clustering excluded repertoires with fewer than 30,000 or more than 120,000 public chains, plus five with anomalous nucleotide sharing. TCRdb holds this immuneACCESS table with in-frame rearrangements only. Some clones are missing; in checked studies, unresolved V genes explain under half, and the rest has no known cause. V and J calls and clone size are as listed in that table; D and trimming were resolved from the DNA. The sample table records 25,000 to 35,000 clones; 80% to 90% of these occur just once. The ten most abundant clones make up 2.5% to 3.5% of the sample.

The sample was PBMCs. The chain employs TRBV7-6 and TRBJ1-6; the D gene is possibly TRBD1, with 5 bases matching. The TCR comes from a boy aged 10-17 years in good health and CMV-seronegative. The encoded CDR3 is CASSLLGADNSPLHF. The DNA is TGTGCCAGCAGCTTACTAGGGGCGGACAATTCACCCCTCCACTTT.